There are a few counts of the clone carrying this TCR beta chain. The antigen is unknown. The data stem from a study of shared clonotypes between healthy human individuals. Points from the study as a whole: Across four donors, naive CD4 shared 4.5% to 6%, naive CD8 less than 4%, memory CD4 2% to 2.5%, memory CD8 0.35% to 0.5%. Memory subsets generally showed smaller estimated richness than naive subsets did.

The CDR3 sequence is 14 residues long. Deletions cut 6 bases from V and 8 bases from J, with 22 bases between. Germline V gives CDR1 SQVTM, CDR2 ANQGSEA. Donors comprised healthy HIV-negative adults lacking recent acute infections or vaccinations. Investigators divided CD4+ cells into CD45RA+ naive and CD45RA-negative memory subsets. TCRdb's copy holds only in-frame clones and misses some; the assay was immunoSEQ multiplex PCR. The repertoire holds over a million clones, with approximately 80% as singletons. The receptor was isolated from a young man in good health. Some clones in this sample may be carry-over from other donors' samples. The chain combines TRBV29-1 with TRBJ1-1; D is possibly TRBD1 (6 bases). The specimen sequenced was memory CD4+ T cells from PBMCs. Subset of the sample: CD45RA-negative fraction. CDR3 sequence reads: CSVLLHTGSGEAFF. For the CDR3, the DNA is TGCAGCGTCCTACTCCATACAGGGTCGGGAGAAGCTTTCTTT.